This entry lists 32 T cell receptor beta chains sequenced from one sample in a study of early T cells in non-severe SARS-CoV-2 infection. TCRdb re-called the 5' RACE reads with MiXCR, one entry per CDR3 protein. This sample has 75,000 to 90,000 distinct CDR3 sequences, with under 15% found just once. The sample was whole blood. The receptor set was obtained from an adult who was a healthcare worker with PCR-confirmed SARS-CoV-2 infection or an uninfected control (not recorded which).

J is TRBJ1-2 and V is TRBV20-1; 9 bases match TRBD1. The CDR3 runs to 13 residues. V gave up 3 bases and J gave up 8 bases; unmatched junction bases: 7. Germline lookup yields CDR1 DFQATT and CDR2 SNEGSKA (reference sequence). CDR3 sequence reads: CSASNRGRVGYTF. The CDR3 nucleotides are TGCAGTGCTAGTAACAGGGGGCGCGTAGGCTACACCTTC.

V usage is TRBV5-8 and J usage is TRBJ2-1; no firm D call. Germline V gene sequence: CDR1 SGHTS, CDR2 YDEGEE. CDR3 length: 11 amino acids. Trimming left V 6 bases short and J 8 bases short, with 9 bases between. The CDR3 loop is CASTPLDEQFF. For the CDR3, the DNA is TGTGCCAGCACCCCTTTAGATGAGCAGTTCTTC. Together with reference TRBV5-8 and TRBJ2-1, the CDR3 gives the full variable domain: EAGVTQSPTHLIKTRGQQATLRCSPISGHTSVYWYQQALGLGLQFLLWYDEGEERNRGNFPPRFSGRQFPNYSSELNVNALELEDSALYLCASTPLDEQFFGPGTRLTVL.

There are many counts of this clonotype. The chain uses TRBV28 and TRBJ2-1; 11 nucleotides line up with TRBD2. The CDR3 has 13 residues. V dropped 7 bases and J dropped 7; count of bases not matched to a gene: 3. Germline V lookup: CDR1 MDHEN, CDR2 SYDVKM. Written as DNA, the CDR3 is TGTGCCAGCACTACTAGCGGGAGAAATGAGCAGTTCTTC. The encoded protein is CASTTSGRNEQFF.

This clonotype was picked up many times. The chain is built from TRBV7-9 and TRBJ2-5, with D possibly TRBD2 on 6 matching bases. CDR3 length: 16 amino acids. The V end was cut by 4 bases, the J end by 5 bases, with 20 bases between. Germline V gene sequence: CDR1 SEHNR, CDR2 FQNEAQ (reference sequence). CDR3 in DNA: TGTGCCAGCAGCTCTCCCCCTCTCGGGCTAGCGGAGACCCAGTACTTC. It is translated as CASSSPPLGLAETQYF.

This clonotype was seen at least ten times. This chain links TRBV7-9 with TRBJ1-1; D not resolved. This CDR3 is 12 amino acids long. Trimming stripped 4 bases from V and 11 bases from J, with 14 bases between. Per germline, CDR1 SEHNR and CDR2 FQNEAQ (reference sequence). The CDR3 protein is CASSSRSLDAFF. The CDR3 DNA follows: TGTGCCAGCAGCTCACGAAGTCTAGATGCTTTCTTT.

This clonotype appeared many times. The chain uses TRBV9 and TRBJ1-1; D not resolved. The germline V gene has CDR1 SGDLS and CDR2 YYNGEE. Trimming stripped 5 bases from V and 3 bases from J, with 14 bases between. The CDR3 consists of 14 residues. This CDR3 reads CASSDDAGYTEAFF. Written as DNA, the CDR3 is TGTGCCAGCAGTGATGACGCCGGATACACTGAAGCTTTCTTT.

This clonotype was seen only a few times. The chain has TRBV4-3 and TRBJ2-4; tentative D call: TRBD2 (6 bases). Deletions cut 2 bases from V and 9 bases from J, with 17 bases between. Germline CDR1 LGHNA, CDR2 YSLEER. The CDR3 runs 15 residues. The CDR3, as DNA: TGCGCCAGCAGCCAAAGCTTTACCATGGGGGGCATTCAGTACTTC. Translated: CASSQSFTMGGIQYF.

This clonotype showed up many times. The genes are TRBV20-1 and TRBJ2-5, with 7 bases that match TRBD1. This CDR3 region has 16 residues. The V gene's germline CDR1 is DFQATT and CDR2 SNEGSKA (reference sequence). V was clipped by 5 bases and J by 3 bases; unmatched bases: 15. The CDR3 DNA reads TGCAGTGCTCGTGGTTTTTCGACAGGGCGAAAAGAGACCCAGTACTTC. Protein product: CSARGFSTGRKETQYF.

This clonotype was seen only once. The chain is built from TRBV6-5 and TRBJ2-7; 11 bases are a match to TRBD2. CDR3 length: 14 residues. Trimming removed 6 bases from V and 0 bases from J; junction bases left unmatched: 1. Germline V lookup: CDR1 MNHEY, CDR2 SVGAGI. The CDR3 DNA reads TGTGCCAGCAGACTAGCGGGGGACTCCTACGAGCAGTACTTC. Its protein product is CASRLAGDSYEQYF.

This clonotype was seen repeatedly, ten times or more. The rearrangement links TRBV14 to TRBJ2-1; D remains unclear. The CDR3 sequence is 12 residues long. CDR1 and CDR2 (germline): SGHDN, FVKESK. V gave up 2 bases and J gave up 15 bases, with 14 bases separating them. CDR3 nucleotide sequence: TGTGCCAGCAGCCAATCAGGATGGTCCCCGTTCTTC. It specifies CASSQSGWSPFF.

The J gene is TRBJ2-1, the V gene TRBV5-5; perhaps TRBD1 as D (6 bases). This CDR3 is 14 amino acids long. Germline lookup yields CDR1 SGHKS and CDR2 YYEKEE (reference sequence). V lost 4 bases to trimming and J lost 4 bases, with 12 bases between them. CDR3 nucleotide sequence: TGTGCCAGCAGCGAGGGGGATACGTACAATGAGCAGTTCTTC. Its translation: CASSEGDTYNEQFF.

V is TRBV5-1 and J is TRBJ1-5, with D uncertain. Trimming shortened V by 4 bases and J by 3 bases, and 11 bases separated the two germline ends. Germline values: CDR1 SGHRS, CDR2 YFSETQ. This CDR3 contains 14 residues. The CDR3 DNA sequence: TGCGCCAGCAGCCCCGGGAGCTCCAATCAGCCCCAGCATTTT. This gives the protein CASSPGSSNQPQHF.

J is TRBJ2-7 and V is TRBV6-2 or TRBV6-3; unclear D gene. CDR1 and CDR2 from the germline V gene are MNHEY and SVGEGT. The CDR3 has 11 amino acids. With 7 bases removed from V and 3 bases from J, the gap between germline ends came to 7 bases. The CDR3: CASTMNYEQYF. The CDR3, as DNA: TGTGCCAGCACCATGAACTACGAGCAGTACTTC.

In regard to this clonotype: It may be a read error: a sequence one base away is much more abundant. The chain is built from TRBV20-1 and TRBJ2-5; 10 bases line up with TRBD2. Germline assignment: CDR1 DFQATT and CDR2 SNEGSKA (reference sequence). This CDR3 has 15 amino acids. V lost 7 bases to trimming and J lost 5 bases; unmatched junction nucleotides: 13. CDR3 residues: CSGGLAEGGRETQYF. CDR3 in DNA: TGCAGTGGAGGACTAGCGGAAGGGGGCAGGGAGACCCAGTACTTC.

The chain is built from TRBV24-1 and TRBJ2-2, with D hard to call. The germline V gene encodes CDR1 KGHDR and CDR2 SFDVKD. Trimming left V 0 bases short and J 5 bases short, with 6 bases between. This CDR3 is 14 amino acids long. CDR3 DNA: TGTGCCACCAGTGATTTGTGGCAGACCGGGGAGCTGTTTTTT. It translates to CATSDLWQTGELFF.

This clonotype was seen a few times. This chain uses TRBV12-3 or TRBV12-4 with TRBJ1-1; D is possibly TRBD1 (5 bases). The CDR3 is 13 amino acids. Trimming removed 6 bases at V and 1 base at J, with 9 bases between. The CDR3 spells CASSFRENTEAFF. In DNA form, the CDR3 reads TGTGCCAGCAGCTTCAGGGAGAACACTGAAGCTTTCTTT.

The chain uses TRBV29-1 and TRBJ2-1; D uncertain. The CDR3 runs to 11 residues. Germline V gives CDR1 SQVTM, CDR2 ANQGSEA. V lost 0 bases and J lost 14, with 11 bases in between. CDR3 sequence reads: CSVEEFRSEFF. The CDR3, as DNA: TGCAGCGTTGAAGAGTTCAGATCGGAGTTCTTC.

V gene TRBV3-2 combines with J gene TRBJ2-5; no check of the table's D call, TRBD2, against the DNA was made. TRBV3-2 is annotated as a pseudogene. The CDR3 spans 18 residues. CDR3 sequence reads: CASSPPLGLAGGPETQYF. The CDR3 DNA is TGTGCCAGCAGCCCCCCCCTCGGACTAGCGGGAGGGCCAGAGACCCAGTACTTC.

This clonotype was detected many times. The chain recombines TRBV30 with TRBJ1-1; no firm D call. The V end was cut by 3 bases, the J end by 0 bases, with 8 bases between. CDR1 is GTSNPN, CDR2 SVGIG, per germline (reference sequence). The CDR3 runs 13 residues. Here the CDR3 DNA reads TGTGCCTGGAGACTGTCCGTGAACACTGAAGCTTTCTTT. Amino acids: CAWRLSVNTEAFF. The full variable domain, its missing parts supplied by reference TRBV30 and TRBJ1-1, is SQTIHQWPATLVQPVGSPLSLECTVEGTSNPNLYWYRQAAGRGLQLLFYSVGIGQISSEVPQNLSASRPQDRQFILSSKKLLLSDSGFYLCAWRLSVNTEAFFGQGTRLTVV.

The CDR3 DNA follows: TGCAGTGCTAGAACTAGCGGGACCTACGAGCAGTACTTC. It is translated as CSARTSGTYEQYF. The V and J genes are TRBV20-1 and TRBJ2-7; 10 bases are shared with TRBD2. With 2 bases clipped from V and 2 bases from J, the junction kept 0 bases outside the gene matches. Germline V gene lookup returns CDR1 DFQATT and CDR2 SNEGSKA (reference sequence). This CDR3 has 13 amino acids.

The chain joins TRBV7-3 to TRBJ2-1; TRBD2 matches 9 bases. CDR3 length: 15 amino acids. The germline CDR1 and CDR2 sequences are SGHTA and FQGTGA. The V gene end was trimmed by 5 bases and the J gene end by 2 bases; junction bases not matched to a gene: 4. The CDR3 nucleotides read TGTGCCAGCAGCCAAGCGGGAGGTCCCTACAATGAGCAGTTCTTC. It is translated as CASSQAGGPYNEQFF.

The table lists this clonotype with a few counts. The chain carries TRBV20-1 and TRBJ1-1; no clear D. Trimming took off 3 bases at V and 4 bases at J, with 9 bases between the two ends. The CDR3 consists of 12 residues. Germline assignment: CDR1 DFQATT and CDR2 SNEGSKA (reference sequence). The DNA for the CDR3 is TGCAGTGCTAGGGACGGGCTCACTGAAGCTTTCTTT. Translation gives CSARDGLTEAFF.

CDR3 sequence (DNA): TGTGCCAGCAGCCTACTCAGTGACTATGGCTACACCTTC. Its translation is CASSLLSDYGYTF. V gene TRBV7-9 combines with J gene TRBJ1-2; D gene uncertain. This CDR3 is built from 13 residues. Per germline, CDR1 SEHNR and CDR2 FQNEAQ (reference sequence). V lost 5 bases and J lost 3, with 10 bases in between.

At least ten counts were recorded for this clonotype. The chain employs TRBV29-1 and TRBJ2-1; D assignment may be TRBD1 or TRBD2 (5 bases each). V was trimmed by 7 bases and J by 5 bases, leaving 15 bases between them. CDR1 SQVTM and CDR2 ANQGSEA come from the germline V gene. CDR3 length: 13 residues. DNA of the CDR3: TGCAGCGGTGACGGGGCAGGGCACAATGAGCAGTTCTTC. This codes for CSGDGAGHNEQFF.

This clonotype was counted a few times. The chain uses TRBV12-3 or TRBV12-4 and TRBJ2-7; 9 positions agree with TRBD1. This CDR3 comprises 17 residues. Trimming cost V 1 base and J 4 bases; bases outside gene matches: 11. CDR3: CASSLGDRAKDPYEQYF. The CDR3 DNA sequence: TGTGCCAGCAGTTTAGGGGACAGGGCTAAGGACCCTTACGAGCAGTACTTC.

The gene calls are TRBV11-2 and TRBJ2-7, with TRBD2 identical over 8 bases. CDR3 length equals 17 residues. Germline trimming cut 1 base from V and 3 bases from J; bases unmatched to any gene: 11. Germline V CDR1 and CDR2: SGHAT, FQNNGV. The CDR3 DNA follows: TGTGCCAGCAGCTTAGGGGATTGGGCTAGCGGGCGCTACGAGCAGTACTTC. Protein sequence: CASSLGDWASGRYEQYF.

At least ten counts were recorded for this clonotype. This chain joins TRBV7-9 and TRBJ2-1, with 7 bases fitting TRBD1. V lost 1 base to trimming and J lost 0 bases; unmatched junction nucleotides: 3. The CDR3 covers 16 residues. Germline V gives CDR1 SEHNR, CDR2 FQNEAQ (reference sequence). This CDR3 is CASSLGAGGSYNEQFF. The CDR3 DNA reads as TGTGCCAGCAGCTTAGGGGCAGGGGGCTCCTACAATGAGCAGTTCTTC.

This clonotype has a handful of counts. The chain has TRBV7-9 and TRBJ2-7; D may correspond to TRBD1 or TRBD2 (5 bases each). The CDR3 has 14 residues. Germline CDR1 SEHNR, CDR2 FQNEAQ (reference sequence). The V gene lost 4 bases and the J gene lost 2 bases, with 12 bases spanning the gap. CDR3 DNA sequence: TGTGCCAGCAGCTCCCGGGACGGGACCTACGAGCAGTACTTC. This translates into CASSSRDGTYEQYF.

CDR3 amino acids: CASSSWNQPQHF. The CDR3 bases are TGTGCCAGCAGCTCTTGGAATCAGCCCCAGCATTTT. The chain joins TRBV16 to TRBJ1-5; no clear D gene. The germline CDR1 and CDR2 sequences are KGHSY and FQNENV. The CDR3 consists of 12 residues. Trimming pared 5 bases from V and 4 bases from J, leaving 6 bases between.

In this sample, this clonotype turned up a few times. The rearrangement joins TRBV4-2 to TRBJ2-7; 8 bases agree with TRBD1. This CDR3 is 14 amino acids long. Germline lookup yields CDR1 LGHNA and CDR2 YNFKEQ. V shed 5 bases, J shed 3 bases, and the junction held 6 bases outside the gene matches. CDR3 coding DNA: TGTGCCAGCAGCGAGGCCGGACAGGGCTACGAGCAGTACTTC. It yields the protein CASSEAGQGYEQYF.

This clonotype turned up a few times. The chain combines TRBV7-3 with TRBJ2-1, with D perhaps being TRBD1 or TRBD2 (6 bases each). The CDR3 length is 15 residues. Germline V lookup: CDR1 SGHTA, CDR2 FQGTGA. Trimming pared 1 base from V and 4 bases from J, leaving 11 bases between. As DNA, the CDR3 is TGTGCCAGCAGCTTAATAGGAGGGGGGTACAATGAGCAGTTCTTC. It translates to CASSLIGGGYNEQFF.

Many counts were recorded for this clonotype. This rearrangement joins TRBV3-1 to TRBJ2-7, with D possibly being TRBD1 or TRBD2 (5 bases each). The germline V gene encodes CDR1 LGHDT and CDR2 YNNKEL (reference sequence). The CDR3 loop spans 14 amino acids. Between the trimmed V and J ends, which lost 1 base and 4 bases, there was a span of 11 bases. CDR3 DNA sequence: TGTGCCAGCAGCCAAGGGTTGGGGGATTACGAGCAGTACTTC. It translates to CASSQGLGDYEQYF.